A selection of T cell receptor beta chains follows, all from one sample in a study of T cells after yellow fever vaccination. In TCRdb, the 5' RACE reads were re-called with MiXCR into one record per CDR3 protein. The sample lists about 360,000 distinct CDR3 sequences, more than 5.5% occurring once. Sequenced here: PBMCs, sampled 5 days after the yellow fever booster vaccination. Receptors were obtained from a man aged 30-40 years who received the YFV17D yellow fever vaccine. Each CDR3 is given with its conserved first and last residue. A D gene is named only where the DNA matches it firmly. Expanded clones get a size class; other rows say once, few or many, or leave the size out.

D gene	clone size	V gene	J gene	CDR3 DNA	CDR3 protein
.	many	TRBV5-1	TRBJ2-3	TGCGCCAGCAGCTTGGCTCTTGGGGGAGATACGCAGTATTTT	CASSLALGGDTQYF
TRBD1	few	TRBV27	TRBJ2-4	TGTGCCAGCAGTCGTGGGACAGCCCCAGCAAAAAACATTCAGTACTTC	CASSRGTAPAKNIQYF
TRBD2	.	TRBV29-1	TRBJ2-1	TGCAGCGCCCGACTAGCGGTGTACAATGAGCAGTTCTTC	CSARLAVYNEQFF
.	many	TRBV6-5	TRBJ2-7	TGTGCCAGCAGTTACTCTTCCGGGGATTCCTACGAGCAGTACTTC	CASSYSSGDSYEQYF
.	many	TRBV3-1	TRBJ2-1	TGTGCCAGCAGCCATAGCGGTGAGCAGTTCTTC	CASSHSGEQFF
.	few	TRBV7-7	TRBJ1-1	TGTGCCAGCAGCTTAAACGGGAACACTGAAGCTTTCTTT	CASSLNGNTEAFF
.	many	TRBV12-3/TRBV12-4	TRBJ2-1	TGTGCCAGCAGTTCCACTAGGCGGGGTGGTGAGCAGTTCTTC	CASSSTRRGGEQFF
TRBD2	.	TRBV12-3/TRBV12-4	TRBJ2-5	TGTGCCAGCAGTCTAACTAGCGGGAGTACCTACCAAGAGACCCAGTACTTC	CASSLTSGSTYQETQYF
.	.	TRBV5-4	TRBJ2-3	TGTGCCAGCAGCTCCCACACCGTACCTGATACGCAGTATTTT	CASSSHTVPDTQYF
TRBD2	many	TRBV5-1	TRBJ2-7	TGCGCCAGCAGCCCCCCAACCAAACTAGCGGGAGGGACCTACGAGCAGTACTTC	CASSPPTKLAGGTYEQYF
TRBD1	.	TRBV19	TRBJ2-6	TGTGCCAGTAGTTCCCGTGTAGGGGGCAAGGGGGCCAACGTCCTGACTTTC	CASSSRVGGKGANVLTF
TRBD1	many	TRBV5-1	TRBJ2-7	TGCGCCAGCAGCTTGGTGACAGGGAGTGAGGAGCAGTACTTC	CASSLVTGSEEQYF
.	.	TRBV20-1	TRBJ2-7	TGCAGTGCCAGGGCGGAATCCGATGAGTTC	CSARAESDEF
.	few	TRBV10-3	TRBJ2-1	TGTGCCATCGGCCCAAGGGGAGATGAGCAGTTCTTC	CAIGPRGDEQFF
.	.	TRBV20-1	TRBJ1-2	TGCAGTGCCGAACAGATTAACTATGGCTACACCTTC	CSAEQINYGYTF
TRBD1	.	TRBV10-2	TRBJ1-1	TGCGCCAGCAGTGATACGGGCCGAGGACAGGGCCCTGAAGCTTTCTTT	CASSDTGRGQGPEAFF
.	.	TRBV9	TRBJ2-3	TGTGCCAGCAGCCGGAGTAGGGATACGCAGTATTTT	CASSRSRDTQYF
TRBD1	.	TRBV3-1	TRBJ1-6	TGTGCCACCTCCCTCGGGACAGGGGACCTTAATTCACCCCTCCACTTT	CATSLGTGDLNSPLHF
TRBD2	few	TRBV5-4	TRBJ2-2	TGTGCCAGCAGCTTGGATGGAAGCGGGAGGGGGGAGCTGTTTTTT	CASSLDGSGRGELFF
TRBD2	.	TRBV30	TRBJ2-3	TGTGCCTGGAGTGCGACTAGCGGGGGCCCGCGGGATTTT	CAWSATSGGPRDF
TRBD2	few	TRBV6-1	TRBJ2-1	TGTGCCAGCAGTCCATCGGGACTAGCGAGAAATGAGCAGTTCTTC	CASSPSGLARNEQFF
TRBD1	.	TRBV12-3/TRBV12-4	TRBJ2-6	TGTGCCATCGGACAGGAACCTCTCTCTGGGGCCAACGTCCTGACTTTC	CAIGQEPLSGANVLTF
.	many	TRBV5-1	TRBJ2-3	TGCGCCAGCAGCTTGCAAGTTGCCACCTTCACGGATACGCAGTATTTT	CASSLQVATFTDTQYF
TRBD1	few	TRBV12-3/TRBV12-4	TRBJ1-3	TGTGCCAGCAGGAAGACGGGGCTCCCGGCAGGGGGATCTGGAAACACCATATATTTT	CASRKTGLPAGGSGNTIYF
TRBD2	many	TRBV7-2	TRBJ2-3	TGTGCCAGCAGCCCAATAGCGGGAGTTGGGGATACGCAGTATTTT	CASSPIAGVGDTQYF
.	.	TRBV30	TRBJ1-5	TGTGCCTGGAGTTCGGGTAATCAGCCCCAGCATTTT	CAWSSGNQPQHF
TRBD1	.	TRBV11-2	TRBJ2-1	TGTGCCAGCAGCTATATCCCGGGACAGGGGGCGGATGAGCAGTTCTTC	CASSYIPGQGADEQFF
.	.	TRBV7-9	TRBJ1-6	TGTGCCAGCAGCTCAGCCCAGGGCCCCAGTTCACCCCTCCACTTT	CASSSAQGPSSPLHF
.	.	TRBV18	TRBJ2-2	TGTGCCAGCTCACCCCCGACAGGGAGGGACACCGGGGAGCTGTTTTTT	CASSPPTGRDTGELFF
TRBD2	few	TRBV5-1	TRBJ2-1	TGCGCCAGCAGCTTGGTGGGGCGGGAGTACAATGAGCAGTTCTTC	CASSLVGREYNEQFF
.	few	TRBV5-1	TRBJ2-7	TGCGCCAGCAGCTCCACCGAGCGGACTCACTCCTACGAGCAGTACTTC	CASSSTERTHSYEQYF
.	few	TRBV29-1	TRBJ1-4	TGCAGCGGACTGTGGCAGGGAGAAAAACTGTTTTTT	CSGLWQGEKLFF
TRBD2	.	TRBV12-5	TRBJ2-7	TGTGCTAGTGGTTTTAACCGGGAGGAGAGCTCCTACGAGCAGTACTTC	CASGFNREESSYEQYF
.	many	TRBV7-8	TRBJ2-2	TGTGCCAGCAGGCTACAGGGTACGGGCGGGGAGCTGTTTTTT	CASRLQGTGGELFF
TRBD1	many	TRBV11-2	TRBJ2-6	TGTGCCAGCAGCTATGTCGACAGGGGCAACTCTGGGGCCAACGTCCTGACTTTC	CASSYVDRGNSGANVLTF
.	few	TRBV20-1	TRBJ2-3	TGCTGTGCTAGAGACCCCGGCCGGGACTTCCACACAGATACGCAGTATTTT	CCARDPGRDFHTDTQYF
TRBD2	many	TRBV5-1	TRBJ2-1	TGCGCCAGCAGCTTGGCAAGCGGGAGCCACTACAATGAGCAGTTCTTC	CASSLASGSHYNEQFF
.	few	TRBV21-1	TRBJ2-7	TGTGCCAGCAGCAAAGGGGAGGGCAGGGACTACGAGCAGTACTTC	CASSKGEGRDYEQYF
TRBD2	.	TRBV20-1	TRBJ2-7	TGCTGTGCCAACCCTCGGGACGGGAGGGGTGCTTGGGAGCAGTACTTC	CCANPRDGRGAWEQYF
TRBD1	.	TRBV27	TRBJ2-2	TGTGCCAGCACCCTACAAATCCAGGGGGTGTTGACCGGGGAGCTGTTTTTT	CASTLQIQGVLTGELFF
.	few	TRBV28	TRBJ1-3	TGTGCCAGCAGTGTCGTCGCAGGCAGCTCTGGAAACACCATATATTTT	CASSVVAGSSGNTIYF
TRBD1	many	TRBV7-2	TRBJ2-7	TGTGCCAGCACCACTGGACAGGGGACCTACGAGCAGTACTTC	CASTTGQGTYEQYF
.	many	TRBV6-1	TRBJ2-4	TGTGCCAGCAGGTCCAGACTAGCCAAAAACATTCAGTACTTC	CASRSRLAKNIQYF
.	many	TRBV5-1	TRBJ1-1	TGCGCCAGCAGCTCTGAATCAGGGACGGGGAACACTGAAGCTTTCTTT	CASSSESGTGNTEAFF
.	many	TRBV7-8	TRBJ2-2	TGTGCCAGCGGACCGGGTTGGAGCCTGGGCGGGGAGCTGTTTTTT	CASGPGWSLGGELFF
TRBD1	many	TRBV7-8	TRBJ2-7	TGTGCCAGCAGCTCCTACGGGACAGGCTTGTACTTC	CASSSYGTGLYF
TRBD1	few	TRBV29-1	TRBJ1-4	TGCAGCGTTGAAGGGACAGGGGTAGGGGAAAAACTGTTTTTT	CSVEGTGVGEKLFF
TRBD1	few	TRBV19	TRBJ1-1	TGTGCCAGTAGTCCACCGGGACAGATCGACACTGAAGCTTTCTTT	CASSPPGQIDTEAFF
TRBD1	.	TRBV5-1	TRBJ2-6	TGCGCCAGCAGAGGGGACAGGCTATCCTGGGCCAACGTCCTGACTTTC	CASRGDRLSWANVLTF
.	many	TRBV7-2	TRBJ2-7	TGTGCCAGCAGCTTAGAACAGGCTACCTACGAGCAGTACTTC	CASSLEQATYEQYF
TRBD1	few	TRBV20-1	TRBJ1-6	TGCAGCGCCATGGGACAGATCAATTCACCCCTCCACTTT	CSAMGQINSPLHF
TRBD1	many	TRBV9	TRBJ1-6	TGTGCCAGCAGCGTAGACAGGGGAGGTTCACCCCTCCACTTT	CASSVDRGGSPLHF
TRBD2	.	TRBV20-1	TRBJ2-7	TGCAGTGCTAGTGGGACTAGAGTTTCCTACGAGCAGTACTTC	CSASGTRVSYEQYF